This is a list of T cell receptor beta chains from one sample in a study of T cell responses to AZD1222 COVID-19 vaccine. Sequenced by immunoSEQ multiplex PCR; TCRdb stores in-frame clones only, minus some. The sample lists 95,000 to 100,000 clones; approximately 90% were seen once. Specimen: peripheral blood, collected on day 0 of AZD1222 vaccination. These receptors originate from an adult in good health. Each CDR3 is given with its conserved first and last residue. A D gene is named only where the DNA matches it firmly. The size field is filled for only some rows; it gives once, few, many or a size class.

CDR3 protein	CDR3 DNA	D gene	V gene	J gene	clone size
CASSVGGTGGFTEAFF	TGTGCCAGCAGCGTAGGGGGAACAGGGGGATTCACTGAAGCTTTCTTT	TRBD1	TRBV9	TRBJ1-1	NA
CASSPAGTSGEKLFF	TGCGCCAGCAGCCCTGCTGGGACATCGGGTGAAAAACTGTTTTTT	NA	TRBV4-1	TRBJ1-4	NA
CASRYGGETEAFF	TGCGCCAGCAGATACGGAGGGGAGACTGAAGCTTTCTTT	NA	TRBV5-1	TRBJ1-1	once
CASSRASNEKLFF	TGTGCCAGCAGTCGCGCCTCCAATGAAAAACTGTTTTTT	NA	TRBV7-9	TRBJ1-4	few
CASRRGTAAYEQYF	TGTGCCAGCAGGCGAGGGACAGCGGCCTACGAGCAGTACTTC	TRBD1	TRBV6-5	TRBJ2-7	NA
CAISGGQNHYTGELFF	TGTGCCATCAGTGGGGGACAGAACCACTACACCGGGGAGCTGTTTTTT	TRBD1	TRBV10-3	TRBJ2-2	NA
CASSRDRGSGNTIYF	TGTGCCAGCAGCAGGGACAGGGGCTCTGGAAACACCATATATTTT	TRBD1	TRBV2	TRBJ1-3	few
CAISESIGIGENTIYF	TGTGCCATCAGTGAGTCCATAGGAATAGGGGAAAACACCATATATTTT	NA	TRBV10-3	TRBJ1-3	NA
CATSDRLAGEDTQYF	TGTGCCACCAGTGACAGACTAGCGGGGGAAGATACGCAGTATTTT	TRBD2	TRBV24-1	TRBJ2-3	NA
CASSLHSFYGYTF	TGTGCCAGCAGTTTACACTCATTCTATGGCTACACCTTC	NA	TRBV12-3/TRBV12-4	TRBJ1-2	NA
CASSQEVRAEIQYF	TGCGCCAGCAGCCAAGAGGTTAGGGCCGAAATTCAGTATTTT	NA	TRBV4-1	TRBJ2-3	NA
CASMRNTIYF	TGTGCCAGTATGCGAAACACCATATATTTT	NA	TRBV19	TRBJ1-3	NA
CASSLRETQYF	TGTGCCAGCAGTTTGAGGGAGACCCAGTACTTC	NA	TRBV27	TRBJ2-5	NA
CASSPRRPNTEAFF	TGTGCCAGCTCACCAAGGAGACCTAACACTGAAGCTTTCTTT	NA	TRBV18	TRBJ1-1	once
CASSMGRENTEAFF	TGTGCCAGTAGTATGGGTAGGGAGAACACTGAAGCTTTCTTT	NA	TRBV19	TRBJ1-1	NA
CASSQVRGATYNEQFF	TGCGCCAGCAGCCAAGTGCGGGGGGCCACCTACAATGAGCAGTTCTTC	TRBD2	TRBV4-1	TRBJ2-1	once
CAISEGQGDTEAFF	TGTGCCATCAGTGAGGGACAGGGAGACACTGAAGCTTTCTTT	TRBD1	TRBV10-3	TRBJ1-1	NA
CAISRPETNYGYTF	TGTGCCATCTCGCGGCCTGAAACTAACTATGGCTACACCTTC	NA	TRBV28	TRBJ1-2	once
CASSDTPGRNDGYTF	TGTGCCAGCAGTGACACGCCCGGACGGAATGATGGCTACACCTTC	NA	TRBV2	TRBJ1-2	NA
CASSVDRDNEQFF	TGTGCCAGCAGTGTAGACCGGGACAATGAGCAGTTCTTC	NA	TRBV7-8	TRBJ2-1	NA
CASSFGQASNQPQHF	TGTGCCAGCAGTTTTGGTCAGGCTAGCAATCAGCCCCAGCATTTT	NA	TRBV28	TRBJ1-5	NA
CASSLDRGTEAFF	TGCGCCAGCAGCTTGGACAGGGGAACTGAAGCTTTCTTT	TRBD1	TRBV5-1	TRBJ1-1	NA
CASSFGTDYGYTF	TGCGCCAGCAGCTTCGGGACAGACTATGGCTACACCTTC	TRBD1	TRBV5-1	TRBJ1-2	NA
CASSYSGNTIYF	TGTGCCAGCAGCTACTCTGGAAACACCATATATTTT	NA	TRBV12-3/TRBV12-4	TRBJ1-3	NA
CASSLALFGPENGYTF	TGTGCCAGCAGCTTAGCGCTCTTTGGGCCCGAGAATGGCTACACCTTC	NA	TRBV7-9	TRBJ1-2	NA
CASSLGTGNSPLHF	TGTGCCAGCAGCTTGGGGACAGGAAATTCACCCCTCCACTTT	TRBD1	TRBV5-4	TRBJ1-6	NA